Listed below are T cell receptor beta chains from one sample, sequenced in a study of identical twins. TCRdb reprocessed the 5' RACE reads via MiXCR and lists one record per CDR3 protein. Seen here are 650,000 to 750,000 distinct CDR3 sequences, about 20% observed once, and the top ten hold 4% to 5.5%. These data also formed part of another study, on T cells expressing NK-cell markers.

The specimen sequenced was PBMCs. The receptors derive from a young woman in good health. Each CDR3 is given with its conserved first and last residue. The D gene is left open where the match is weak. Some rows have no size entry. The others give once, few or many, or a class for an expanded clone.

CDR3nt: TGCGCCAGCAGCTTGGAGGGATCTGAAGCTTTCTTT
CDR3aa: CASSLEGSEAFF
abundance: many
j_gene: TRBJ1-1
v_gene: TRBV5-1
d_gene: .

CDR3nt: TGTGCCAGCAGTATCTCCAGGCTCTATGGCTACACCTTC
CDR3aa: CASSISRLYGYTF
abundance: .
j_gene: TRBJ1-2
v_gene: TRBV12-3/TRBV12-4
d_gene: .

CDR3nt: TGTGCCAGCGGACGGGGGAGGGATGGAGATACGCAGTATTTT
CDR3aa: CASGRGRDGDTQYF
abundance: .
j_gene: TRBJ2-3
v_gene: TRBV27
d_gene: TRBD2

CDR3nt: TGCGCCAGCAGCTCCGGGACCACTTCTTTTCGGTCTTGGTCAGAGCAGTACTTC
CDR3aa: CASSSGTTSFRSWSEQYF
abundance: .
j_gene: TRBJ2-7
v_gene: TRBV5-1
d_gene: .

CDR3nt: TGCAGCGTTGTTTGGGGTGAAAATTCACCCCTCCACTTT
CDR3aa: CSVVWGENSPLHF
abundance: many
j_gene: TRBJ1-6
v_gene: TRBV29-1
d_gene: .

CDR3nt: TGCAGCGGTGGACGGGAGAAGGATGGCTACACCTTC
CDR3aa: CSGGREKDGYTF
abundance: many
j_gene: TRBJ1-2
v_gene: TRBV29-1
d_gene: .

CDR3nt: TGTGCCAGCAGGCCCCCGGGACTAGTCGCCGACAATGAGCAGTTCTTC
CDR3aa: CASRPPGLVADNEQFF
abundance: few
j_gene: TRBJ2-1
v_gene: TRBV12-3/TRBV12-4
d_gene: TRBD2

CDR3nt: TGTGCCAGTAGTGACCTAGCGGCGGGAGTACGCGAGCAGTACTTC
CDR3aa: CASSDLAAGVREQYF
abundance: .
j_gene: TRBJ2-7
v_gene: TRBV19
d_gene: TRBD2

CDR3nt: TGTGCCAGCAGCCCTCAGCGGGTTGCCGATGAGCAGTTCTTC
CDR3aa: CASSPQRVADEQFF
abundance: .
j_gene: TRBJ2-1
v_gene: TRBV7-8
d_gene: .

CDR3nt: TGTGCCAGCAGCCCCGGGACAGGGGCTGGAAACTCCTACGAGCAGTACTTC
CDR3aa: CASSPGTGAGNSYEQYF
abundance: .
j_gene: TRBJ2-7
v_gene: TRBV12-3/TRBV12-4
d_gene: TRBD1

CDR3nt: TGTGCCAGCAGAGCCAAGGGACTAGCGGGGACCGGGGAGCTGTTTTTT
CDR3aa: CASRAKGLAGTGELFF
abundance: few
j_gene: TRBJ2-2
v_gene: TRBV6-2/TRBV6-3
d_gene: TRBD2

CDR3nt: TGTGCCAGCGGGAGGCGGGAAGTACTTTACGAGCAGTACTTC
CDR3aa: CASGRREVLYEQYF
abundance: many
j_gene: TRBJ2-7
v_gene: TRBV5-5
d_gene: .

CDR3nt: TGTGCCAGCAGCTTAGTTTCGGCGGGGGGGCCGAAAGAGCAGTACTTC
CDR3aa: CASSLVSAGGPKEQYF
abundance: few
j_gene: TRBJ2-7
v_gene: TRBV13
d_gene: TRBD2

CDR3nt: TGTGCCAGCAGCCAAGTAGGCGCGGGGGGACCTCATACGCAGTATTTT
CDR3aa: CASSQVGAGGPHTQYF
abundance: few
j_gene: TRBJ2-3
v_gene: TRBV3-1
d_gene: TRBD2

CDR3nt: TGTGCCAGCAGACACAGGGCGTACACTGAAGCTTTCTTT
CDR3aa: CASRHRAYTEAFF
abundance: few
j_gene: TRBJ1-1
v_gene: TRBV12-3/TRBV12-4
d_gene: .

CDR3nt: TGTGCCAGCAGCCAAGATTGGGCTAGCGCCCTCTCCACAGATACGCAGTATTTT
CDR3aa: CASSQDWASALSTDTQYF
abundance: few
j_gene: TRBJ2-3
v_gene: TRBV4-2
d_gene: .

CDR3nt: TGTGCCAGCAGATTAGGAGGGGGACAAACCGAGCAGTACTTC
CDR3aa: CASRLGGGQTEQYF
abundance: .
j_gene: TRBJ2-7
v_gene: TRBV6-5
d_gene: .

CDR3nt: TGCGCCAGCAGCCGCTCCGTTTTAGTGGGAAATGAGCAGTTCTTC
CDR3aa: CASSRSVLVGNEQFF
abundance: .
j_gene: TRBJ2-1
v_gene: TRBV4-3
d_gene: .

CDR3nt: TGTGCCAGCAGCTCCGCTCGGGAGGATACGCAGTATTTT
CDR3aa: CASSSAREDTQYF
abundance: many
j_gene: TRBJ2-3
v_gene: TRBV5-5
d_gene: .

CDR3nt: TGTGCCAGCAGTGAAGCGCCCTGGACCCAGGGGACCCAGTACTTC
CDR3aa: CASSEAPWTQGTQYF
abundance: .
j_gene: TRBJ2-5
v_gene: TRBV6-1
d_gene: .

CDR3nt: TGTGCCGAAAGCAGGGCTCCCTACGAGCAGTACTTC
CDR3aa: CAESRAPYEQYF
abundance: few
j_gene: TRBJ2-7
v_gene: TRBV3-1
d_gene: .

CDR3nt: TGTGCCAGCAGCATTATCGGTATAATTACTGAAGCTTTCTTT
CDR3aa: CASSIIGIITEAFF
abundance: .
j_gene: TRBJ1-1
v_gene: TRBV12-3/TRBV12-4
d_gene: .

CDR3nt: TGTGCCAGCAGCCACCGGGTCCCCAAGGAGCAGTTCTTC
CDR3aa: CASSHRVPKEQFF
abundance: .
j_gene: TRBJ2-1
v_gene: TRBV7-8
d_gene: .

CDR3nt: TGCGCCAGCAGCCGGATAATACTCCAGGGGTCCCAGCATTTT
CDR3aa: CASSRIILQGSQHF
abundance: .
j_gene: TRBJ1-5
v_gene: TRBV4-1
d_gene: .

CDR3nt: TGCAGTGCCAGCCTCTCGGGTCACCCCAATGAGCAGTTCTTC
CDR3aa: CSASLSGHPNEQFF
abundance: .
j_gene: TRBJ2-1
v_gene: TRBV20-1
d_gene: .

CDR3nt: TGTGCCAGCAGCTTGTTCCCATGGGCAAACACTGAAGCTTTCTTT
CDR3aa: CASSLFPWANTEAFF
abundance: .
j_gene: TRBJ1-1
v_gene: TRBV5-5
d_gene: .

CDR3nt: TGTGCCAGCTCACCGGGACCGCCGGAGACCCAGTACTTC
CDR3aa: CASSPGPPETQYF
abundance: many
j_gene: TRBJ2-5
v_gene: TRBV18
d_gene: .

CDR3nt: TGCAGTGCCAGTCTTGCTGGGGCCAACGTCCTGACTTTC
CDR3aa: CSASLAGANVLTF
abundance: .
j_gene: TRBJ2-6
v_gene: TRBV20-1
d_gene: .